This T cell receptor beta chain was profiled in a study of identical twins. Study-level points and caveats: For cord blood, abundant beta clonotypes had fewer insertions, unlike memory repertoires, which showed none. Models came in too low on out-of-frame TCR alpha sharing in monozygotic twins.

This clonotype was seen many times. The antigen is unknown. A template switching step contributed a universal primer site, while unique molecular identifiers were present in the cDNA. Each CDR3 protein gets one entry after TCRdb re-called the 5' RACE reads with MiXCR. The repertoire includes approximately 700,000 distinct CDR3 sequences, around 6% of them detected once, and around 1.9% sits in the top ten. The germline V gene has CDR1 LGHNA and CDR2 YNFKEQ. With 1 base clipped from V and 5 bases from J, the junction kept 2 bases outside the gene matches. CDR3 size: 14 residues. The source is a man between 18 and 35 years old in good health. Sequenced: naive T cells sorted from blood. The chain has TRBV4-2 and TRBJ2-1, with 7 positions matching TRBD1. DNA of the CDR3: TGTGCCAGCAGCCAAGGGGGGACAGACAATGAGCAGTTCTTC. This translates into CASSQGGTDNEQFF.